This T cell receptor beta chain appears in the sequencing data of a study of T cell responses to AZD1222 COVID-19 vaccine. Study results and caveats: Among vaccine-associated CD4 TCRs, coverage spanned spike, with dominance at 160-218 and 743-854.

The CDR3 is 14 residues long. Germline CDR1 and CDR2: LGHNT and FRNRAP. Produced via immunoSEQ multiplex PCR; TCRdb's table is partial and in-frame only. This sample has about 59,000 clones, with about 88% found just once. Note on this clone: The antigen is not known.

The chain joins TRBV12-5 to TRBJ2-1; perhaps TRBD2 as D (6 bases). The sequenced sample was peripheral blood, obtained 28 days after the second AZD1222 dose. This clonotype originated in an adult who received the AZD1222 COVID-19 vaccine. CDR3 DNA sequence: TGTGCCATGGGGGGTGGCCTGCGATACAATGAGCAGTTCTTC. This codes for CAMGGGLRYNEQFF.